This is a list of T cell receptor beta chains from one sample in a study of blood T cell repertoires in COVID-19. The assay was immunoSEQ multiplex PCR, and TCRdb's table has in-frame clones only and misses some. This sample has roughly 150,000 clones; roughly nine tenths occur once, and the top ten carry about 5%. The material sequenced was peripheral blood. These receptors originate from a human donor in a cohort sampled during active COVID-19. Each CDR3 is given with its conserved first and last residue.

V gene	J gene	CDR3 protein
TRBV5-1	TRBJ1-1	CASRSGEWNTEAFF
TRBV7-9	TRBJ1-2	CASSSGGADYGYTF
TRBV6-2/TRBV6-3	TRBJ2-7	CASSPDRRYEQYF
TRBV7-8	TRBJ2-7	CASSLRGTGFSYEQYF
TRBV5-8	TRBJ1-2	CASSLGHNYGYTF
TRBV28	TRBJ1-6	CASSQGQGQNSPLHF
TRBV18	TRBJ1-5	CASSRDSNSNQPQHF
TRBV13	TRBJ2-1	CASSPGLAGNNEQFF
TRBV9	TRBJ2-3	CASSVGTWEGKEYF
TRBV18	TRBJ2-7	CASSPPRGSHEQYF